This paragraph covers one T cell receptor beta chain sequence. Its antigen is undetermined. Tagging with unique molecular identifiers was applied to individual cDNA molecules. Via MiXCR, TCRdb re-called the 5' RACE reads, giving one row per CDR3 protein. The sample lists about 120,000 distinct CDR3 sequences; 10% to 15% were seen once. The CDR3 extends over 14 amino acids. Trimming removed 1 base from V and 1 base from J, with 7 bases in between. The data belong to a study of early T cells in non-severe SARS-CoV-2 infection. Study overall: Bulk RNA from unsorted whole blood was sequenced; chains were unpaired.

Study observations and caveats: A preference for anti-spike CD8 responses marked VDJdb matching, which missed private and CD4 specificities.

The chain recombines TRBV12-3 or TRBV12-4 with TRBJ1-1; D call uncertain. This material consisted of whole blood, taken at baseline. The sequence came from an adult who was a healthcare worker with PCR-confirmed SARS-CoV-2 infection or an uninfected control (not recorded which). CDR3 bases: TGTGCCAGCAGTTTAGGTATGCGGAACACTGAAGCTTTCTTT. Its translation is CASSLGMRNTEAFF.